The present T cell receptor beta chain was sequenced within a study of cytomegalovirus exposure and HLA in healthy donors. Findings and limits, study-wide: In an earlier analysis, most TCR beta V segments were productive about 90% or about 30% of the time.

Germline V CDR1 and CDR2: SGDLS, YYNGEE. With 4 bases removed from V and 5 bases from J, the gap between germline ends came to 15 bases. CDR3 length: 14 amino acids. 60 Vbeta and 13 Jbeta primers were used in PCR. Generated by immunoSEQ multiplex PCR, the TCRdb table keeps only in-frame clones and is missing some. The sample lists just over 200,000 clones, under 70% occurring once. The sample holds one count of this clone. As yet, its antigen is unknown. The TCR originated in a man between 40 and 49 years old in good health and CMV-seropositive. The J gene is TRBJ2-5, the V gene TRBV9, with D possibly being TRBD1 (5 bases). The sample consisted of PBMCs. The CDR3 region has the DNA TGTGCCAGCAGCCCGGAGACAGTATGGGAGACCCAGTACTTC. This translates into CASSPETVWETQYF.